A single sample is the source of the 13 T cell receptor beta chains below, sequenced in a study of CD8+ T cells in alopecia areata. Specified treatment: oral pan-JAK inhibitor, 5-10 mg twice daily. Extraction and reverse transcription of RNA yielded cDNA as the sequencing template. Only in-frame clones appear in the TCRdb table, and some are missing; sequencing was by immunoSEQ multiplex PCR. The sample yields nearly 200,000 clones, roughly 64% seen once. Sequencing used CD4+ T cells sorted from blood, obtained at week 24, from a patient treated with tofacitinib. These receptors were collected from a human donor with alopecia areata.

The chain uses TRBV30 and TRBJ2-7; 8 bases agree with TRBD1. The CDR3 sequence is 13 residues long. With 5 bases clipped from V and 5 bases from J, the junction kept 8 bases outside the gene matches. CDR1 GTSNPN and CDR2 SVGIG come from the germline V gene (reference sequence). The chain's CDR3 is CAWSGQGPNEQYF. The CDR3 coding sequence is TGTGCCTGGTCCGGACAGGGTCCCAACGAGCAGTACTTC.

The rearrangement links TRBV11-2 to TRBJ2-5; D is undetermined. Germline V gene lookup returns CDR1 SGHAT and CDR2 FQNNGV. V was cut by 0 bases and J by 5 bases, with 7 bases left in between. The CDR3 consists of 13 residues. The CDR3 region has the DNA TGTGCCAGCAGCTTAGATCGGGCTGAGACCCAGTACTTC. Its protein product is CASSLDRAETQYF. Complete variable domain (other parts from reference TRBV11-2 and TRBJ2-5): EAGVAQSPRYKIIEKRQSVAFWCNPISGHATLYWYQQILGQGPKLLIQFQNNGVVDDSQLPKDRFSAERLKGVDSTLKIQPAKLEDSAVYLCASSLDRAETQYFGPGTRLLVL.

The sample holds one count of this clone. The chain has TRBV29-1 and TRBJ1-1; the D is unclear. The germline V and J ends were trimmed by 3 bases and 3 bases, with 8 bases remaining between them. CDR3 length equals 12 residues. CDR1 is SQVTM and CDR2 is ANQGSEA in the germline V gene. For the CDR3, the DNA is TGCAGCGTTGATGGACTGGACACTGAAGCTTTCTTT. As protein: CSVDGLDTEAFF.

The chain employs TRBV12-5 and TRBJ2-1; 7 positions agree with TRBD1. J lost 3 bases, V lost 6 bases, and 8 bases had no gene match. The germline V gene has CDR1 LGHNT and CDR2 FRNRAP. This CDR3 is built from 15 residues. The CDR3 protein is CASGPPGTVYNEQFF. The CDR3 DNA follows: TGTGCTAGTGGACCCCCCGGGACAGTCTACAATGAGCAGTTCTTC. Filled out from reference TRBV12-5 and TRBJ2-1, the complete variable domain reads DARVTQTPRHKVTEMGQEVTMRCQPILGHNTVFWYRQTMMQGLELLAYFRNRAPLDDSGMPKDRFSAEMPDATLATLKIQPSEPRDSAVYFCASGPPGTVYNEQFFGPGTRLTVL.

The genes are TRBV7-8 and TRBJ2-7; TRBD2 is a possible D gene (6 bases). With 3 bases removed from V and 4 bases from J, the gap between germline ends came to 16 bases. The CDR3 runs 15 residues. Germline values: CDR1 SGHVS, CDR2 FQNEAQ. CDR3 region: CASSLEGREEYEQYF. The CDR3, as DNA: TGTGCCAGCAGCTTGGAGGGACGGGAAGAATACGAGCAGTACTTC.

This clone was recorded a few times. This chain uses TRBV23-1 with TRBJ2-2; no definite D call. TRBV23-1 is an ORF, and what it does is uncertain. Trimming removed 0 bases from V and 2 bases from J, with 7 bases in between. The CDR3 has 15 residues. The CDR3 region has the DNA TGCGCCAGCAGTCAATCTCCCCTAAACACCGGGGAGCTGTTTTTT. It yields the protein CASSQSPLNTGELFF.

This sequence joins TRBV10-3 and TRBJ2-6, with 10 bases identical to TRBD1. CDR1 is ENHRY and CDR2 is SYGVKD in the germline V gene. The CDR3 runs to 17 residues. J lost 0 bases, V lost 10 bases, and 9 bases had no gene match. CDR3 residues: CASRTGTGASGANVLTF. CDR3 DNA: TGTGCCAGCAGGACCGGGACAGGGGCCTCTGGGGCCAACGTCCTGACTTTC.

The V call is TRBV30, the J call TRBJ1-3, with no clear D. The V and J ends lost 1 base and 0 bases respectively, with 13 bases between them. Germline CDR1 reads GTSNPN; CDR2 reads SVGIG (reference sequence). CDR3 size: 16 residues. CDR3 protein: CAWSGLGTYSGNTIYF. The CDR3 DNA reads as TGTGCCTGGAGTGGCCTTGGCACATACTCTGGAAACACCATATATTTT.

CDR3 sequence (DNA): TGTGCCAGCTCACCACCGCAGGGCCGGCGGTACGAGCAGTACTTC. Translation: CASSPPQGRRYEQYF. The chain employs TRBV18 and TRBJ2-7; D possibly corresponds to TRBD1 (5 bases). The CDR3 sequence is 15 residues long. From germline, CDR1 is KGHSH and CDR2 LQKENI. Trimming took off 0 bases at V and 4 bases at J, with 13 bases between the two ends.

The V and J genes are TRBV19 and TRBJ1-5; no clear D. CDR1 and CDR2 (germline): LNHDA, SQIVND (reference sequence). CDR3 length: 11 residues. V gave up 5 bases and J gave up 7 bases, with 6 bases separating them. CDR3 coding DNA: TGTGCCAGTAGTGACCGACAGCCCCAGCATTTT. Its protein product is CASSDRQPQHF. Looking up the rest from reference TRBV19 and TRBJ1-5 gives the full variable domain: DGGITQSPKYLFRKEGQNVTLSCEQNLNHDAMYWYRQDPGQGLRLIYYSQIVNDFQKGDIAEGYSVSREKKESFPLTVTSAQKNPTAFYLCASSDRQPQHFGDGTRLSIL.

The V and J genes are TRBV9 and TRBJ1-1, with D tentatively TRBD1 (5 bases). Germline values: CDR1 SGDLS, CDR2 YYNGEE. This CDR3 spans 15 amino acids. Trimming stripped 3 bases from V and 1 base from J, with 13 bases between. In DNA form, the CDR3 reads TGTGCCAGCAGCGAGGGGTCTGGTGGGAACACTGAAGCTTTCTTT. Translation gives CASSEGSGGNTEAFF.

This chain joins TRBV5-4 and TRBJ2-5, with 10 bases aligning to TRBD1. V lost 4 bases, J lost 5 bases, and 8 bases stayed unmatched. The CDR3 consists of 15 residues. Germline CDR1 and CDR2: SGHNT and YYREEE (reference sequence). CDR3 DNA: TGTGCCAGCAGCCCCGCCGGGACAGGGGACGAGACCCAGTACTTC. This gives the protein CASSPAGTGDETQYF.

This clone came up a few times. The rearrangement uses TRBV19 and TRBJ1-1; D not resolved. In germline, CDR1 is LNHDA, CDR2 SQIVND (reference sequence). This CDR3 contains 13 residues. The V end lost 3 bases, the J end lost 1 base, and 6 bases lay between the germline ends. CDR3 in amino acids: CASSIQTNTEAFF. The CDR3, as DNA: TGTGCCAGTAGTATTCAAACGAACACTGAAGCTTTCTTT.